This section outlines one T cell receptor beta chain sequence together with its context. What it binds is not known. With V trimmed by 0 bases and J by 1 base, 3 bases remained unmatched. Per the germline V gene, CDR1 is DFQATT and CDR2 is SNEGSKA (reference sequence). The CDR3 consists of 14 residues. CD8+ and CD4+ T cells taken from blood had their TCR beta sequenced. FACS was used to enrich TEMRA cells, whereas the CD8+ and CD4+ T cells were obtained by negative isolation. Reverse transcription of roughly 0.5 to 1 ug RNA used random hexamers. Across 54 Vbeta and 13 Jbeta, immunoSEQ multiplex PCR amplified TCR beta CDR3. From the immunoSEQ multiplex PCR reads, TCRdb called clonotypes with MiXCR, one entry per CDR3 protein. The sample holds roughly 120,000 distinct CDR3 sequences, approximately 93% seen once. This record belongs to a study of CD8 T cells in Susac syndrome. The study's findings and limits: The study conceded that its TCR sequencing and HLA analysis involved relatively few individuals.

The chain joins TRBV20-1 to TRBJ2-7; the match to TRBD1 covers 7 bases. This TCR was sampled from a human donor with multiple sclerosis. Sequenced input: CD4+ T cells from PBMCs. CDR3 nucleotide sequence: TGCAGTGCTAGAGATGGCAGGGGGTCCTACGAGCAGTACTTC. It yields the protein CSARDGRGSYEQYF.